The rows below give T cell receptor beta chains drawn from one sample of a study of blood T cell repertoires in COVID-19. Assay used: immunoSEQ multiplex PCR; TCRdb lists only in-frame clones, some missing. The data show tens of thousands of clones, 85% to 90% seen once. The sequencing sample was made of peripheral blood. Receptors were obtained from a human donor with active COVID-19. The donor label of this sample is uncertain. Both conserved end residues are part of each CDR3. A D gene is named only where the DNA matches it firmly. Clone size is shown for a subset of rows, as once, few, many or a class of expanded clone.

>TRBD1|TRBV4-1|TRBJ1-3|few
CASSQERQGTGNTIYF
TGCGCCAGCAGCCAAGAAAGACAGGGTACAGGAAACACCATATATTTT
>TRBD1|TRBV27|TRBJ1-5|.
CASSLTGGVNQPQHF
TGTGCCAGCAGTTTGACAGGGGGAGTTAATCAGCCCCAGCATTTT
>.|TRBV3-1/TRBV3-2|TRBJ1-4|.
CASSQVPRGGHEKLFF
TGTGCCAGCAGCCAAGTCCCTAGGGGGGGTCATGAAAAACTGTTTTTT
>.|TRBV5-4|TRBJ1-2|.
CASSLPGGYGYTF
TGTGCCAGCAGCTTGCCGGGGGGCTATGGCTACACCTTC
>TRBD2|TRBV2|TRBJ2-1|once
CASSEEGTSFEQFF
TGTGCCAGCAGTGAAGAGGGGACTAGTTTCGAGCAGTTCTTC
>TRBD2|TRBV14|TRBJ2-7|.
CASSPWRERGEQYF
TGTGCCAGCAGCCCCTGGCGGGAGAGAGGCGAGCAGTACTTC
>.|TRBV29-1|TRBJ1-5|.
CSVEEGGGSNQPQHF
TGCAGCGTTGAAGAAGGCGGCGGTAGCAATCAGCCCCAGCATTTT
>TRBD1|TRBV6-5|TRBJ2-7|.
CASSIAGTDIYEQYF
TGTGCCAGCAGTATCGCCGGGACAGATATCTACGAGCAGTACTTC
>TRBD2|TRBV5-1|TRBJ2-3|.
CASRRLAATDTQYF
TGCGCCAGCAGGAGACTAGCGGCCACAGATACGCAGTATTTT
>.|TRBV19|TRBJ2-7|.
CASSEQVDEQYF
TGTGCCAGTAGTGAACAGGTCGACGAGCAGTACTTC
>TRBD2|TRBV5-4|TRBJ2-3|.
CASSLGAIAGGSTDTQYF
TGTGCCAGCAGCTTGGGGGCGATAGCGGGAGGATCGACAGATACGCAGTATTTT
>TRBD1|TRBV4-3|TRBJ2-1|.
CASSQDATGGYDEQFF
TGCGCCAGCAGCCAAGACGCGACAGGGGGGTATGATGAGCAGTTCTTC
>.|TRBV6-4|TRBJ2-7|.
CASSDADGTLSYEQYF
TGTGCCAGCAGTGACGCAGACGGGACACTCTCCTACGAGCAGTACTTC
>TRBD1|TRBV6-1|TRBJ1-5|.
CASSEHRGGNQPQHF
TGTGCCAGCAGTGAACACAGGGGAGGCAATCAGCCCCAGCATTTT
>.|TRBV6-5|TRBJ1-6|.
CASSYSGASDSPLHF
TGTGCCAGCAGTTACTCGGGGGCTTCGGATTCACCCCTCCACTTT
>.|TRBV6-2/TRBV6-3|TRBJ1-6|.
CASSRLGSAAIVNSPLHF
TGTGCCAGCAGCCGCCTTGGTTCAGCGGCGATCGTTAATTCACCCCTCCACTTT
>.|TRBV19|TRBJ2-7|.
CASSIESTGNEQYF
TGTGCCAGTAGTATAGAGTCAACAGGGAACGAGCAGTACTTC
>.|TRBV5-4|TRBJ1-5|.
CASSLRGSNQPQHF
TGTGCCAGCAGCTTGCGCGGTAGCAATCAGCCCCAGCATTTT
>TRBD1|TRBV19|TRBJ1-4|few
CASRRGRTNEKLFF
TGTGCCAGTAGAAGGGGGCGGACTAATGAAAAACTGTTTTTT
>.|TRBV27|TRBJ2-1|.
CASQIYNNYNEQFF
TGTGCCAGCCAAATTTACAACAACTACAATGAGCAGTTCTTC
>TRBD1|TRBV11-3|TRBJ2-7|.
CASSLGADRGPSYEQYF
TGTGCCAGCAGCTTAGGTGCTGACAGGGGGCCCTCGTACGAGCAGTACTTC
>TRBD1|TRBV5-4|TRBJ1-3|.
CASRDTGGGSGNTIYF
TGTGCCAGCAGGGATACAGGGGGCGGCTCTGGAAACACCATATATTTT
>.|TRBV7-9|TRBJ1-1|once
CASSLSAEGEAFF
TGTGCCAGCAGCTTATCCGCAGAGGGAGAAGCTTTCTTT
>.|TRBV12-3/TRBV12-4|TRBJ2-7|once
CASSATSNEQYF
TGTGCCAGCAGTGCAACTAGCAACGAGCAGTACTTC
>.|TRBV11-2|TRBJ2-1|.
CASSFNNEQFF
TGTGCCAGCAGCTTTAACAATGAGCAGTTCTTC
>.|TRBV9|TRBJ2-5|.
CASSPSSGSETQYF
TGTGCCAGCAGCCCCTCCAGCGGTAGTGAGACCCAGTACTTC
>TRBD1|TRBV6-6|TRBJ1-5|few
CASSYFGTADQPQHF
TGTGCCAGCAGTTACTTCGGGACAGCCGATCAGCCCCAGCATTTT
>TRBD2|TRBV25-1|TRBJ2-7|.
CASSTGLAGVVHF
TGTGCCAGCAGTACGGGACTAGCGGGAGTGGTGCACTTC
>.|TRBV29-1|TRBJ2-2|.
CSVVVGVGELFF
TGCAGCGTTGTGGTGGGAGTCGGGGAGCTGTTTTTT
>.|TRBV18|TRBJ1-3|.
CASSPNGSGNTIYF
TGTGCCAGCTCGCCTAATGGTTCTGGAAACACCATATATTTT